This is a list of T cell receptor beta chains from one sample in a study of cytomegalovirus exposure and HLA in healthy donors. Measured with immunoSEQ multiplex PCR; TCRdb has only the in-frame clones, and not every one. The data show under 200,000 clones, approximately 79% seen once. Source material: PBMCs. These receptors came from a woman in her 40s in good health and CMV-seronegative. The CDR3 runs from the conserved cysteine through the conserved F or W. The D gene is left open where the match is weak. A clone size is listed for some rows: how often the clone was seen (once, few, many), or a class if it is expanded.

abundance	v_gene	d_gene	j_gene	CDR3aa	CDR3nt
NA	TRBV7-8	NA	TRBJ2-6	CASRPGSGANVLTF	TGTGCCAGCAGGCCAGGGTCTGGGGCCAACGTCCTGACTTTC
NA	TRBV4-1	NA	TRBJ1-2	CASSLFGQGAARDTF	NA
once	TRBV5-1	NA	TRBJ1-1	CASSLVGSRTEAFF	TGCGCCAGCAGCTTGGTTGGGAGCCGGACTGAAGCTTTCTTT
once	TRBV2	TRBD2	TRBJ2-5	CASSERVAGGQETQYF	TGTGCCAGCAGTGAAAGGGTAGCGGGGGGGCAAGAGACCCAGTACTTC
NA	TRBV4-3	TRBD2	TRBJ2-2	CASSPSWRESSTGELFF	TGCGCCAGCAGCCCCTCGTGGCGGGAGTCGAGCACCGGGGAGCTGTTTTTT
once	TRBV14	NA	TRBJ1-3	CASSQQGNTIYF	TGTGCCAGCAGCCAACAAGGAAACACCATATATTTT
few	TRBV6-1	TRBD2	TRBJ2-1	CATDTSGSRNEQFF	TGTGCCACCGATACTAGCGGGAGTCGCAATGAGCAGTTCTTC
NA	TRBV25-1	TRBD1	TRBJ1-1	CASSGPGQGRMNTEAFF	TGTGCCAGCAGTGGCCCGGGACAGGGAAGAATGAACACTGAAGCTTTCTTT
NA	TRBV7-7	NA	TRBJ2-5	CASSSDLGGETQYF	TGTGCTAGCAGCTCCGACCTAGGTGGAGAGACCCAGTACTTC
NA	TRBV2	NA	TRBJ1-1	CASSEIGFAEAFF	TGTGCCAGCAGTGAAATCGGTTTCGCTGAAGCTTTCTTT
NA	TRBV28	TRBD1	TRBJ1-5	CASSLGRRQGGQPQHF	TGTGCCAGCAGTTTGGGTAGGCGACAGGGCGGTCAGCCCCAGCATTTT
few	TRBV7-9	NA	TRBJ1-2	CASSLEALSSDYTF	TGTGCCAGCAGCTTAGAGGCCCTCTCTAGTGACTACACCTTC